This T cell receptor beta chain was identified in a study of blood T cell repertoires in COVID-19. V gave up 3 bases and J gave up 0 bases, with 6 bases separating them. Germline V CDR1 and CDR2: MGHDK, SYGVNS. CDR3 length: 14 amino acids. The assay was immunoSEQ multiplex PCR, and TCRdb's table has in-frame clones only and misses some. The sample lists tens of thousands of clones, approximately 80% seen once, with roughly 5% in the top ten. Source material: peripheral blood. The V and J genes are TRBV25-1 and TRBJ1-3; a possible D gene is TRBD1 (6 bases). The receptor comes from a man aged 45-60 years with active COVID-19. DNA of the CDR3: TGTGCCAGCAGTGAGGACAGCTCTGGAAACACCATATATTTT. Its protein is CASSEDSSGNTIYF.